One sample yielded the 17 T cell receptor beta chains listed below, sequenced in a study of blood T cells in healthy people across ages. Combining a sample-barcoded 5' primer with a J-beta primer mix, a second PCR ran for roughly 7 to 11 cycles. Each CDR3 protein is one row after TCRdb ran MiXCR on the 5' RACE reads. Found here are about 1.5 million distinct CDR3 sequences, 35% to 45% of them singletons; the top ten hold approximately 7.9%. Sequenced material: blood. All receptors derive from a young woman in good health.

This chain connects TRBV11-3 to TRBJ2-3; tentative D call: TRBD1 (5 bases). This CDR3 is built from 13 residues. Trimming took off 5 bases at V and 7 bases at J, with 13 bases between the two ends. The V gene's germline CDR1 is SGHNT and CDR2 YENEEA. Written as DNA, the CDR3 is TGTGCCAGCAGCGGGGCTTTGGACCATACGCAGTATTTT. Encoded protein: CASSGALDHTQYF.

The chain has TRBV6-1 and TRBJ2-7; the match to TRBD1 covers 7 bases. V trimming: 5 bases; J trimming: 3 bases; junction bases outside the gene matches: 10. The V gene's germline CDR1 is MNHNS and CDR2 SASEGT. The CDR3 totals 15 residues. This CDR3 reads CASSRRTGVSYEQYF. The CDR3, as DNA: TGTGCCAGCAGTCGACGGACAGGTGTGAGCTACGAGCAGTACTTC.

This CDR3 reads CAIYNGGVYTEAFF. In nucleotides, the CDR3 is TGTGCCATATATAACGGCGGGGTCTACACTGAAGCTTTCTTT. The chain joins TRBV10-3 to TRBJ1-1; no firm D call. Germline values: CDR1 ENHRY, CDR2 SYGVKD. The ends were cut back, 9 bases at V and 3 bases at J, with 17 bases in the middle. The length of the CDR3 is 14 residues.

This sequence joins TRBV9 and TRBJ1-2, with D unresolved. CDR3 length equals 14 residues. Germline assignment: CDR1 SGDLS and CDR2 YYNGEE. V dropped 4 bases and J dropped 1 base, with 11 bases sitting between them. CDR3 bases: TGTGCCAGCAGCACCGGGCCTTTTAACTATGGCTACACCTTC. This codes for CASSTGPFNYGYTF.

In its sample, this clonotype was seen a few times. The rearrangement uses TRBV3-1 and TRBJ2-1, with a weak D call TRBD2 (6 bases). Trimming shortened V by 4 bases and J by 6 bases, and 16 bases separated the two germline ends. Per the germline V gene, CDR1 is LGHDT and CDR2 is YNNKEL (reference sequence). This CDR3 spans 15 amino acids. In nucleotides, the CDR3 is TGTGCCAGCAGCCCCCAGGGACTGTCTCTCAATGAGCAGTTCTTC. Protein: CASSPQGLSLNEQFF.

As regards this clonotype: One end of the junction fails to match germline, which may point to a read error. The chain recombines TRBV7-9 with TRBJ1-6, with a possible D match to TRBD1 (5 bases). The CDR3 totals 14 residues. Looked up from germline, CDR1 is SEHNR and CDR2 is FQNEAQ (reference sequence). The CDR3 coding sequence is TGTGCCAGCAGCTTAAAGACAGATAATTCACCCCCCCACTTT. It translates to CASSLKTDNSPPHF.

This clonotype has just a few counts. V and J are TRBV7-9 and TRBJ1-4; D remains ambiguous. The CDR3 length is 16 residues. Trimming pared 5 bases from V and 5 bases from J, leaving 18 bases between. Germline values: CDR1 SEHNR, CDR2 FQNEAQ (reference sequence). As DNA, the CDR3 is TGTGCCAGCAGCCCACCATTACCCGTGGAGAATGAAAAACTGTTTTTT. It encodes CASSPPLPVENEKLFF.

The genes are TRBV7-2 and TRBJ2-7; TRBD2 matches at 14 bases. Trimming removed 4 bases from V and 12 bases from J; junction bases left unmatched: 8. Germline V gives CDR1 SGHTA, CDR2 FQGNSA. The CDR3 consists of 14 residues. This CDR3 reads CASSSSGLAGEAYF. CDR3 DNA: TGTGCCAGCAGCTCCTCGGGACTAGCGGGAGAAGCGTACTTC.

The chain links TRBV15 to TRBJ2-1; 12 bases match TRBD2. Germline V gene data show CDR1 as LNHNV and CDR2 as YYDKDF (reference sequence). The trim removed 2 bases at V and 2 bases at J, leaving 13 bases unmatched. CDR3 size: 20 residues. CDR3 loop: CATSRLDGLAGGPAYNEQFF. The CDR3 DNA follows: TGTGCCACCAGCAGACTCGATGGGCTAGCGGGAGGGCCAGCCTACAATGAGCAGTTCTTC.

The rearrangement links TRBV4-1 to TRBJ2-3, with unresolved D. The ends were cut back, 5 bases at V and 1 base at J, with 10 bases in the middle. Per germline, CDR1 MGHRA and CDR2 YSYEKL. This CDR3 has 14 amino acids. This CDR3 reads CASSKDPGTDTQYF. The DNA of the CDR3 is TGCGCCAGCAGCAAGGACCCAGGCACAGATACGCAGTATTTT.

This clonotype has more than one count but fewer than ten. The CDR3 protein is CASSQVHQGEETQYF. The CDR3 coding sequence is TGCGCCAGCAGCCAAGTCCACCAGGGTGAAGAGACCCAGTACTTC. J is TRBJ2-5 and V is TRBV4-1; weak D call: TRBD1 (5 bases). Germline-derived CDR1 and CDR2 are MGHRA and YSYEKL. This CDR3 has 15 residues. Trimming pared 1 base from V and 3 bases from J, leaving 12 bases between.

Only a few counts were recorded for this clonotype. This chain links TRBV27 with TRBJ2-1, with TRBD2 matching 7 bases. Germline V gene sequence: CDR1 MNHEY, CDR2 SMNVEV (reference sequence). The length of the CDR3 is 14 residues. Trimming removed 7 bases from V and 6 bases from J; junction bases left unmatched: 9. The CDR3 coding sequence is TGTGCCAGCAAACTGGGAGGGCCAGGCAATGAGCAGTTCTTC. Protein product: CASKLGGPGNEQFF.

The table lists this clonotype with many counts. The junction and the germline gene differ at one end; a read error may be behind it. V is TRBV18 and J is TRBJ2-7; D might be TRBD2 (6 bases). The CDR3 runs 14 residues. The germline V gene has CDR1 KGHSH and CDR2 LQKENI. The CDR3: CASSPRESSYEQYF. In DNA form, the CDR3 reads TGCGCCAGCAGCCCCCGGGAGAGCTCCTACGAGCAGTACTTC.

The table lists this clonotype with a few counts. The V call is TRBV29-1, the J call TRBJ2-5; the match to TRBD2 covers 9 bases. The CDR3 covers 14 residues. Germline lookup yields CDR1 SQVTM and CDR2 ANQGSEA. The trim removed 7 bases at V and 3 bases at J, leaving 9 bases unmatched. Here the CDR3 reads CSADQGLAKETQYF. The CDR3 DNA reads TGCAGCGCCGACCAGGGACTAGCAAAAGAGACCCAGTACTTC.

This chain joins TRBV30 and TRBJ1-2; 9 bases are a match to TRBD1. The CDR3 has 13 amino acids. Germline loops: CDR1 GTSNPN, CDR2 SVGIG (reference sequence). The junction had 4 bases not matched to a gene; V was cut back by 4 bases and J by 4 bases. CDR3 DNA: TGTGCCTGGATCCAGACAGGGGGCTATGGCTACACCTTC. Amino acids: CAWIQTGGYGYTF. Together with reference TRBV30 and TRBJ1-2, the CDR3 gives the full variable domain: SQTIHQWPATLVQPVGSPLSLECTVEGTSNPNLYWYRQAAGRGLQLLFYSVGIGQISSEVPQNLSASRPQDRQFILSSKKLLLSDSGFYLCAWIQTGGYGYTFGSGTRLTVV.

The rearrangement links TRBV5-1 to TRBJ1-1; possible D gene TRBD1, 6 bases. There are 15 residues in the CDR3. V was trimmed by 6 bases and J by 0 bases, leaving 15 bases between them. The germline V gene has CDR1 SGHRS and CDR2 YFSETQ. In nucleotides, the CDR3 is TGCGCCAGCATACAGGGAGGGTCGGTGAACACTGAAGCTTTCTTT. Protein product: CASIQGGSVNTEAFF. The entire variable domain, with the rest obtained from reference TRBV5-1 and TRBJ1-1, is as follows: KAGVTQTPRYLIKTRGQQVTLSCSPISGHRSVSWYQQTPGQGLQFLFEYFSETQRNKGNFPGRFSGRQFSNSRSEMNVSTLELGDSALYLCASIQGGSVNTEAFFGQGTRLTVV.

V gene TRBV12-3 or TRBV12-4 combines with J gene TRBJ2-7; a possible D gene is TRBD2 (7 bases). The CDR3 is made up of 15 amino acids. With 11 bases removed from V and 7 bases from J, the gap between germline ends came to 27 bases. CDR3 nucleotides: TGTGCCCAGCAGGGGTTAGGGAGCGGGGTAGGTGAGCAGTACTTC. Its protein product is CAQQGLGSGVGEQYF.